A single TCR beta chain is shown here with its context. Its antigen is not identified. This specimen comes from a study of CD8 T cells in ankylosing spondylitis. Study conclusions and caveats: Within ankylosing spondylitis blood, a TCR beta motif made up of seven to nine highly homologous variants appeared to be characteristic. CD8+ disease-linked clones were present at relatively low frequencies in blood.

One entry per CDR3 protein, called by TCRdb with MiXCR from the 5' RACE reads. The sample lists over 200,000 distinct CDR3 sequences, around 19% seen once, with about 42% in the top ten. Input material: blood, either unsorted or a sorted T cell fraction (not recorded which). The TCR sequence derives from a male donor with ankylosing spondylitis.

The CDR3 region has the DNA TGTGCCAGCAGCTTATGGGGGACAGGGTCTCCCTACGAGCAGTACTTC. Its translation: CASSLWGTGSPYEQYF. This chain uses TRBV11-2 with TRBJ2-7; 9 positions match TRBD1. V shed 2 bases, J shed 2 bases, and the junction held 7 bases outside the gene matches. The CDR3 sequence is 16 residues long. Germline CDR1 reads SGHAT; CDR2 reads FQNNGV.